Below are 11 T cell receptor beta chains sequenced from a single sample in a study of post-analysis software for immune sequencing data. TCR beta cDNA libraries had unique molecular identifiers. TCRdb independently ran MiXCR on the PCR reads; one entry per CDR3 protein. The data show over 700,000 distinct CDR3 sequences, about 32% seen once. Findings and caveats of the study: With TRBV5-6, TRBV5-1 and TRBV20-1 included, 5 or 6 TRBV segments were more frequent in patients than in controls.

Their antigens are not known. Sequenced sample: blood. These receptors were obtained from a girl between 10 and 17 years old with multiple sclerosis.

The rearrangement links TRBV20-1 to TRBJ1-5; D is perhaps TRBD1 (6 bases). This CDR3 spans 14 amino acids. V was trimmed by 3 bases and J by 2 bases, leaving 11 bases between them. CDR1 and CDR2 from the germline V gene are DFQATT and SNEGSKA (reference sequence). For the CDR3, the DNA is TGCAGTGCTAGTACCGGGGGCCGCAATCAGCCCCAGCATTTT. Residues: CSASTGGRNQPQHF.

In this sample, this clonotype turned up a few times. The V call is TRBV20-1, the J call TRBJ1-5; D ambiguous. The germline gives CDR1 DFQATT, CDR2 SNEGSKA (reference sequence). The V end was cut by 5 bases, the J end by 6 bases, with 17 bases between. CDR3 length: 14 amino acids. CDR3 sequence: CSAVTNMDGQPQHF. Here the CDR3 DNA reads TGCAGTGCTGTCACGAACATGGATGGTCAGCCCCAGCATTTT.

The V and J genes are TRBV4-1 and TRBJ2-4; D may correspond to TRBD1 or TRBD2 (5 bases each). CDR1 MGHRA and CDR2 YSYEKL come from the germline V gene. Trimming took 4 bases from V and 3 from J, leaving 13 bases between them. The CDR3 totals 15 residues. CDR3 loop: CASSRGDGGKNIQYF. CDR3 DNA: TGCGCCAGCAGCCGAGGGGATGGGGGCAAAAACATTCAGTACTTC.

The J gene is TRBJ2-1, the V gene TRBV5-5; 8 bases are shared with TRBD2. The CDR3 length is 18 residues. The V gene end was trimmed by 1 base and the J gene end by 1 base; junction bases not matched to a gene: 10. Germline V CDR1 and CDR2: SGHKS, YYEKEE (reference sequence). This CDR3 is CASSLQAGAPISYNEQFF. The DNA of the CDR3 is TGTGCCAGCAGCTTGCAAGCGGGGGCCCCGATATCCTACAATGAGCAGTTCTTC.

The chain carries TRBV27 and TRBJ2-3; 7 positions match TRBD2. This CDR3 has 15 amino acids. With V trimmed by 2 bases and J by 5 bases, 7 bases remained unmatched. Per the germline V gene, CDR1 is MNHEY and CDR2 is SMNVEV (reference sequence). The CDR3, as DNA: TGTGCCAGCAGTTTAGGTGGGAGGGCCCAAGATACGCAGTATTTT. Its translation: CASSLGGRAQDTQYF.

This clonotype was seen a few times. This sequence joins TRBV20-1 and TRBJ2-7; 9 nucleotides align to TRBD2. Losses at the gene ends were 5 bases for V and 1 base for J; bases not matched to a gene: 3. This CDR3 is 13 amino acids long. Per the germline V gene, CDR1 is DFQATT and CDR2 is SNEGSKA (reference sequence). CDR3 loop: CSARLADSYEQYF. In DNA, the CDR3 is TGCAGTGCTCGACTAGCGGATTCCTACGAGCAGTACTTC.

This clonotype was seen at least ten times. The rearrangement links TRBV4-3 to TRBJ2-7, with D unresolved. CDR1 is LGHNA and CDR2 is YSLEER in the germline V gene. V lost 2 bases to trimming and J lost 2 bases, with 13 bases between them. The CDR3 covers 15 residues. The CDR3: CASSQIAGDTYEQYF. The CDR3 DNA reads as TGCGCCAGCAGCCAAATAGCAGGAGATACCTACGAGCAGTACTTC.

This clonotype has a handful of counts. The CDR3 coding sequence is TGCAGTGCTAGAGACCCAGCCGAAGGGCCTGACAATGAGCAGTTCTTC. It translates to CSARDPAEGPDNEQFF. V is TRBV20-1 and J is TRBJ2-1; D gene unclear. The V gene's germline CDR1 is DFQATT and CDR2 SNEGSKA (reference sequence). V gave up 0 bases and J gave up 5 bases, with 17 bases separating them. This CDR3 region has 16 residues.

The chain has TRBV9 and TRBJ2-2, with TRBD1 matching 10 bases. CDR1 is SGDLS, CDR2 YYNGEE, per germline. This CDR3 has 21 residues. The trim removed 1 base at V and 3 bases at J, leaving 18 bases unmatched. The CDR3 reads CASSVIMRDRGEEGYTGELFF. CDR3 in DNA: TGTGCCAGCAGCGTAATCATGAGGGACAGGGGAGAAGAGGGGTACACCGGGGAGCTGTTTTTT.

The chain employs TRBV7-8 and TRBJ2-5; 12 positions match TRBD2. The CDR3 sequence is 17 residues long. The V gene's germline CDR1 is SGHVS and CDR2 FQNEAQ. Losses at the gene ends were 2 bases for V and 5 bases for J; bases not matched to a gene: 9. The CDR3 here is CASSLFGASGREETQYF. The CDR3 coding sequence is TGTGCCAGCAGCTTATTCGGGGCTAGCGGGAGGGAGGAGACCCAGTACTTC. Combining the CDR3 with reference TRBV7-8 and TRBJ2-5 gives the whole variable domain GAGVSQSPRYKVAKRGQDVALRCDPISGHVSLFWYQQALGQGPEFLTYFQNEAQLDKSGLPSDRFFAERPEGSVSTLKIQRTQQEDSAVYLCASSLFGASGREETQYFGPGTRLLVL.

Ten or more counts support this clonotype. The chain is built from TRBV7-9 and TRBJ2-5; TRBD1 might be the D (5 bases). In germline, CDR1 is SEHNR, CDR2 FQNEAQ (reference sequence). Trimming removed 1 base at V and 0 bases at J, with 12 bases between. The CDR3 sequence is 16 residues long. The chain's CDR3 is CASSLGPAGNQETQYF. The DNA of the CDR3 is TGTGCCAGCAGCTTAGGCCCTGCAGGGAACCAAGAGACCCAGTACTTC. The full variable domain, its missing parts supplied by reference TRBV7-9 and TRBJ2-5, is DTGVSQNPRHKITKRGQNVTFRCDPISEHNRLYWYRQTLGQGPEFLTYFQNEAQLEKSRLLSDRFSAERPKGSFSTLEIQRTEQGDSAMYLCASSLGPAGNQETQYFGPGTRLLVL.